One and the same sample provided the 16 T cell receptor beta chains below, sequenced in a study of cytomegalovirus exposure and HLA in healthy donors. A multiplex PCR was run with 60 Vbeta primers and 13 Jbeta primers. The repertoire was sequenced with immunoSEQ multiplex PCR; TCRdb's copy has only in-frame clones and lacks some. The specimen's table records approximately 140,000 clones. What was sequenced was PBMCs. Receptors were obtained from a woman aged 40-49 years in good health and CMV-seronegative.

On this clone: Relative to the germline gene, one junction end is altered; a read error may explain this. The chain links TRBV11-2 to TRBJ1-4, with 9 bases identical to TRBD1. In germline, CDR1 is SGHAT, CDR2 FQNNGV. CDR3 length: 16 amino acids. Here the CDR3 reads CASSLVPRTGERKTVF. The DNA for the CDR3 is TGTGCCAGCAGCTTAGTACCCAGGACAGGGGAAAGAAAAACTGTTTTT.

The gene calls are TRBV12-5 and TRBJ2-1, with a possible D match to TRBD2 (5 bases). CDR3 length: 11 amino acids. V dropped 6 bases and J dropped 15 bases, with 15 bases sitting between them. In germline, CDR1 is LGHNT, CDR2 FRNRAP. This chain's CDR3 is CASGSDSCSFF. CDR3 nucleotides: TGTGCTAGTGGGTCGGACTCCTGTTCGTTCTTC.

This rearrangement joins TRBV4-3 to TRBJ1-3; 9 bases fit TRBD1. Germline CDR1 is LGHNA and CDR2 is YSLEER. J was trimmed by 4 bases and V by 3 bases; bases with no gene match: 10. This CDR3 region has 17 residues. As DNA, the CDR3 is TGCGCCAGCAGCCAGGGAGACAGGGGGTCTTCCGGAAACACCATATATTTT. Its protein is CASSQGDRGSSGNTIYF.

CDR3 nucleotides: TGTGCCAGCAGCGTAGGGGTATTGGAGGGGATGGGCACTGAAGCTTTCTTT. It encodes CASSVGVLEGMGTEAFF. The rearrangement uses TRBV9 and TRBJ1-1; D is possibly TRBD1 (5 bases). The CDR3 is 17 amino acids. V was pared by 0 bases and J by 4 bases, with 19 bases between. CDR1 is SGDLS, CDR2 YYNGEE, per germline. The entire variable domain, with the rest obtained from reference TRBV9 and TRBJ1-1, is as follows: DSGVTQTPKHLITATGQRVTLRCSPRSGDLSVYWYQQSLDQGLQFLIQYYNGEERAKGNILERFSAQQFPDLHSELNLSSLELGDSALYFCASSVGVLEGMGTEAFFGQGTRLTVV.

The J gene is TRBJ2-5, the V gene TRBV6-6; 7 bases are a match to TRBD1. The trim removed 0 bases at V and 5 bases at J, leaving 3 bases unmatched. This CDR3 comprises 14 residues. Germline V CDR1 and CDR2: MNHNY, SVGAGI (reference sequence). CDR3 sequence reads: CASSYSTGKETQYF. CDR3 DNA: TGTGCCAGCAGTTACTCGACAGGGAAGGAGACCCAGTACTTC.

This chain uses TRBV6-6 with TRBJ1-6, with D maybe TRBD1 (6 bases). Germline V gene lookup returns CDR1 MNHNY and CDR2 SVGAGI (reference sequence). The CDR3 spans 15 residues. V shed 4 bases and J shed 8 bases, with 15 bases lying between them. The CDR3 protein is CASSFPRDKDSPLHF. The CDR3 region has the DNA TGTGCCAGCAGTTTCCCCCGGGACAAGGATTCACCCCTCCACTTT.

V is TRBV2 and J is TRBJ2-1, with a tentative D call TRBD2 (5 bases). The CDR3 is made up of 10 amino acids. Germline CDR1 SNHLY, CDR2 FYNNEI. Trimming stripped 5 bases from V and 11 bases from J, with 7 bases between. In DNA form, the CDR3 reads TGTGCCAGCAGTTGGACTCAGCAGTTCTTC. Residues: CASSWTQQFF.

The chain has TRBV7-2 and TRBJ1-5; 8 nucleotides align to TRBD1. The trim removed 6 bases at V and 1 base at J, leaving 2 bases unmatched. Germline V gene lookup returns CDR1 SGHTA and CDR2 FQGNSA. The CDR3 extends over 14 amino acids. CDR3 nucleotide sequence: TGTGCCAGCAGTTGGACAGGGAGCAATCAGCCCCAGCATTTT. The encoded protein is CASSWTGSNQPQHF.

The chain is built from TRBV5-1 and TRBJ2-7; D is possibly TRBD2 (7 bases). The germline CDR1 and CDR2 sequences are SGHRS and YFSETQ. Trimming stripped 2 bases from V and 3 bases from J, with 15 bases between. The CDR3 is made up of 15 amino acids. DNA for the CDR3: TGCGCCAGCAGCTTTGGGGGGGCGCAGGGCTACGAGCAGTACTTC. Protein sequence: CASSFGGAQGYEQYF.

V gene TRBV11-2 combines with J gene TRBJ2-3; 10 bases align to TRBD2. The V gene end was trimmed by 3 bases and the J gene end by 5 bases; junction bases not matched to a gene: 11. This CDR3 is 17 amino acids long. Germline-derived CDR1 and CDR2 are SGHAT and FQNNGV. The CDR3 DNA sequence: TGTGCCAGCAGCTTGTACCCTAGCGGGAGCATTCAAGATACGCAGTATTTT. Its translation: CASSLYPSGSIQDTQYF.

The chain recombines TRBV5-1 with TRBJ1-1; 9 positions agree with TRBD1. Trimming took 1 base from V and 5 from J; bases not matched to a gene: 3. The CDR3 consists of 14 residues. Germline V gene lookup returns CDR1 SGHRS and CDR2 YFSETQ. The CDR3 nucleotides are TGCGCCAGCAGCTTGAGACAGGGGGGGACTGAAGCTTTCTTT. Translation gives CASSLRQGGTEAFF.

The genes are TRBV7-2 and TRBJ2-5; 8 nucleotides line up with TRBD1. The DNA matches TRBJ2-7 better at its end, which makes the J call doubtful. Germline-derived CDR1 and CDR2 are SGHTA and FQGNSA. The CDR3 is 16 residues long. For the CDR3, the DNA is TGTGCCAGCAGCTTAATGCGACAGGGGATCTCCTACGAGCAGTACTTC. Translation gives CASSLMRQGISYEQYF.

The rearrangement links TRBV5-5 to TRBJ1-2; TRBD1 is a possible D gene (6 bases). The CDR3 spans 12 residues. CDR1 is SGHKS, CDR2 YYEKEE, per germline (reference sequence). Trimming removed 4 bases from V and 7 bases from J, with 11 bases in between. CDR3 coding DNA: TGTGCCAGCAGCAACAGGGTTGGTGGCTACACCTTC. This gives the protein CASSNRVGGYTF. The full variable domain, rest sourced from reference TRBV5-5 and TRBJ1-2, is DAGVTQSPTHLIKTRGQQVTLRCSPISGHKSVSWYQQVLGQGPQFIFQYYEKEERGRGNFPDRFSARQFPNYSSELNVNALLLGDSALYLCASSNRVGGYTFGSGTRLTVV.

The rearrangement links TRBV6-1 to TRBJ1-6, with a tentative D call TRBD1 (5 bases). The CDR3 totals 15 residues. Per the germline V gene, CDR1 is MNHNS and CDR2 is SASEGT. Trimming pared 6 bases from V and 4 bases from J, leaving 13 bases between. The CDR3 loop is CASRAQEQYNSPLHF. In nucleotides, the CDR3 is TGTGCCAGCAGAGCACAGGAGCAGTATAATTCACCCCTCCACTTT.

The genes are TRBV2 and TRBJ1-1, with unresolved D. The V gene's germline CDR1 is SNHLY and CDR2 FYNNEI. This CDR3 contains 14 residues. The V end lost 1 base, the J end lost 3 bases, and 9 bases lay between the germline ends. CDR3: CASSEGRGDTEAFF. CDR3 DNA: TGTGCCAGCAGTGAAGGGCGGGGAGACACTGAAGCTTTCTTT.

The chain combines TRBV11-2 with TRBJ1-2; D is undetermined. The V end was cut by 5 bases, the J end by 1 base, with 14 bases between. The CDR3 extends over 15 amino acids. Germline V CDR1 and CDR2: SGHAT, FQNNGV. The CDR3 bases are TGTGCCAGCAGCCACTCTAGAGTTAATAACTATGGCTACACCTTC. Its translation is CASSHSRVNNYGYTF.